The 21 T cell receptor beta chains in this list originate from one sample, sequenced in a study of shared clonotypes between healthy human individuals. Produced via immunoSEQ multiplex PCR; TCRdb's table is partial and in-frame only. The sample lists approximately 2.4 million clones, under 97% occurring once. Input material: naive CD4+ T cells sorted from blood. Subset described: CD45RA+ positively selected. The receptors were sampled from a man between 18 and 35 years old in good health.

The chain employs TRBV5-6 and TRBJ1-3; D perhaps matches TRBD1 (5 bases). This CDR3 comprises 13 residues. V lost 4 bases and J lost 3, with 8 bases in between. Germline CDR1 SGHDT, CDR2 YYEEEE. As DNA, the CDR3 is TGTGCCAGCAGCGGAACAGGTGGAAACACCATATATTTT. Translation: CASSGTGGNTIYF. The complete variable domain, with remaining parts taken from reference TRBV5-6 and TRBJ1-3, reads DAGVTQSPTHLIKTRGQQVTLRCSPKSGHDTVSWYQQALGQGPQFIFQYYEEEERQRGNFPDRFSGHQFPNYSSELNVNALLLGDSALYLCASSGTGGNTIYFGEGSWLTVV.

The chain couples TRBV5-6 to TRBJ1-2; 7 nucleotides agree with TRBD1. Germline V gene lookup returns CDR1 SGHDT and CDR2 YYEEEE. V lost 4 bases and J lost 4; bases outside the gene matches: 10. CDR3 length: 15 residues. The CDR3 DNA reads TGTGCCAGCAGCGAACCCGCTACAGGGGTCTATGGCTACACCTTC. Amino acid sequence: CASSEPATGVYGYTF.

This chain connects TRBV5-6 to TRBJ1-5; D is uncertain. Trimming cost V 5 bases and J 0 bases, with 9 bases left between them. Per the germline V gene, CDR1 is SGHDT and CDR2 is YYEEEE. The CDR3 spans 14 residues. The CDR3 DNA follows: TGTGCCAGCAGGTTACTTGATAGCAATCAGCCCCAGCATTTT. Encoded protein: CASRLLDSNQPQHF. Supplemented by reference TRBV5-6 and TRBJ1-5, the full variable domain reads DAGVTQSPTHLIKTRGQQVTLRCSPKSGHDTVSWYQQALGQGPQFIFQYYEEEERQRGNFPDRFSGHQFPNYSSELNVNALLLGDSALYLCASRLLDSNQPQHFGDGTRLSIL.

The chain uses TRBV12-5 and TRBJ2-7; perhaps TRBD2 as D (7 bases). The CDR3 is made up of 14 amino acids. Germline CDR1 LGHNT, CDR2 FRNRAP. With 5 bases removed from V and 4 bases from J, the gap between germline ends came to 15 bases. CDR3 DNA: TGTGCTAGTGGTGGACAGCGGGACTGGTACGAGCAGTACTTC. Translated, it gives CASGGQRDWYEQYF.

The genes are TRBV7-9 and TRBJ1-2; 12 bases line up with TRBD1. The CDR3 is 15 amino acids. Germline V gene lookup returns CDR1 SEHNR and CDR2 FQNEAQ (reference sequence). The V segment lost 5 bases and the J segment 8 bases; nucleotides outside the gene matches: 9. CDR3 coding DNA: TGTGCCAGCAGCCGTACAGGGACAGGGGGCTGGGGCTACACCTTC. Amino acid sequence: CASSRTGTGGWGYTF. Looking up the rest from reference TRBV7-9 and TRBJ1-2 gives the full variable domain: DTGVSQNPRHKITKRGQNVTFRCDPISEHNRLYWYRQTLGQGPEFLTYFQNEAQLEKSRLLSDRFSAERPKGSFSTLEIQRTEQGDSAMYLCASSRTGTGGWGYTFGSGTRLTVV.

This chain connects TRBV2 to TRBJ2-2; TRBD1 is a possible D gene (5 bases). This CDR3 has 13 amino acids. V lost 6 bases and J 6 bases, leaving 11 bases between the germline ends. CDR1 and CDR2 (germline): SNHLY, FYNNEI. CDR3 sequence: CASRVQGSGELFF. CDR3 in DNA: TGTGCCAGCAGGGTCCAGGGATCCGGGGAGCTGTTTTTT. Looking up the rest from reference TRBV2 and TRBJ2-2 gives the full variable domain: EPEVTQTPSHQVTQMGQEVILRCVPISNHLYFYWYRQILGQKVEFLVSFYNNEISEKSEIFDDQFSVERPDGSNFTLKIRSTKLEDSAMYFCASRVQGSGELFFGEGSRLTVL.

V is TRBV18 and J is TRBJ2-7, with D perhaps TRBD1 or TRBD2 (5 bases each). V shed 0 bases and J shed 0 bases, with 9 bases lying between them. The CDR3 is 15 amino acids. The germline gives CDR1 KGHSH, CDR2 LQKENI. Here the CDR3 DNA reads TGTGCCAGCTCACCACCCGAGGGGATCTCCTACGAGCAGTACTTC. As protein: CASSPPEGISYEQYF.

The rearrangement joins TRBV5-4 to TRBJ2-7; D may be TRBD1 (5 bases). V gave up 4 bases and J gave up 6 bases, with 14 bases separating them. Germline V gene sequence: CDR1 SGHNT, CDR2 YYREEE (reference sequence). The CDR3 sequence is 13 residues long. This chain's CDR3 is CASSLLQGSEQYF. As DNA, the CDR3 is TGTGCCAGCAGCCTACTGCAGGGTAGCGAGCAGTACTTC.

V and J are TRBV4-1 and TRBJ2-1, with TRBD2 matching over 11 bases. The CDR3 consists of 16 residues. Germline CDR1 reads MGHRA; CDR2 reads YSYEKL. The V segment lost 3 bases and the J segment 4 bases; nucleotides outside the gene matches: 5. CDR3 sequence: CASSHHSGGAYNEQFF. CDR3 DNA sequence: TGCGCCAGCAGCCACCATAGCGGGGGGGCATACAATGAGCAGTTCTTC.

The chain recombines TRBV29-1 with TRBJ2-7; TRBD2 is a possible D gene (5 bases). This CDR3 spans 12 amino acids. CDR1 SQVTM and CDR2 ANQGSEA come from the germline V gene. Trimming took 3 bases from V and 4 from J, leaving 10 bases between them. The CDR3 spells CSVDGDGYEQYF. DNA of the CDR3: TGCAGCGTTGACGGGGATGGGTACGAGCAGTACTTC.

This rearrangement joins TRBV18 to TRBJ2-7; D might be TRBD2 (5 bases). The CDR3 has 17 residues. Per the germline V gene, CDR1 is KGHSH and CDR2 is LQKENI. V lost 6 bases to trimming and J lost 1 base, with 22 bases between them. The CDR3 region has the DNA TGTGCCAGCTCCCCATCATGGGGAGTAGGGTCTTCCTACGAGCAGTACTTC. It encodes CASSPSWGVGSSYEQYF.

This clone was recorded only once. The chain has TRBV6-1 and TRBJ1-4; 10 bases match TRBD1. CDR1 and CDR2 (germline): MNHNS, SASEGT. This CDR3 is 18 amino acids long. J gave up 7 bases and V 0 bases, and 11 bases lay outside the gene matches. The CDR3 DNA reads TGTGCCAGCAGTGAAGCGATATCTCCCCGGACAGGGGGTGAAAAACTGTTTTTT. Encoded protein: CASSEAISPRTGGEKLFF.

The J gene is TRBJ2-7, the V gene TRBV5-1, with TRBD1 identical over 9 bases. CDR3 size: 14 residues. Germline V gene sequence: CDR1 SGHRS, CDR2 YFSETQ. V lost 5 bases to trimming and J lost 2 bases; unmatched junction nucleotides: 5. This CDR3 reads CASRETGGPYEQYF. The DNA for the CDR3 is TGCGCCAGCAGAGAGACAGGGGGGCCCTACGAGCAGTACTTC. Variable domain in full (rest from reference TRBV5-1 and TRBJ2-7): KAGVTQTPRYLIKTRGQQVTLSCSPISGHRSVSWYQQTPGQGLQFLFEYFSETQRNKGNFPGRFSGRQFSNSRSEMNVSTLELGDSALYLCASRETGGPYEQYFGPGTRLTVT.

The CDR3 coding sequence is TGCGCCAGCAGCTTGGAGGGCGCGGCTAACTATGGCTACACCTTC. Encoded protein: CASSLEGAANYGYTF. The J gene is TRBJ1-2, the V gene TRBV5-1; no firm D call. Germline loops: CDR1 SGHRS, CDR2 YFSETQ. The V end lost 0 bases, the J end lost 0 bases, and 9 bases lay between the germline ends. This CDR3 contains 15 residues.

V and J are TRBV19 and TRBJ2-2; 9 nucleotides line up with TRBD1. The J segment lost 3 bases and the V segment lost 1 base, leaving 0 bases of the junction unmatched. The CDR3 has 15 residues. The germline CDR1 and CDR2 sequences are LNHDA and SQIVND (reference sequence). The CDR3 spells CASSIGDRDTGELFF. The CDR3 coding sequence is TGTGCCAGTAGTATAGGGGACAGGGACACCGGGGAGCTGTTTTTT.

Only a few counts were recorded for this clone. The J gene is TRBJ2-7, the V gene TRBV2; 8 bases align to TRBD2. V gave up 1 base and J gave up 5 bases; unmatched junction bases: 4. The V gene's germline CDR1 is SNHLY and CDR2 FYNNEI. The CDR3 runs to 14 residues. CDR3 sequence reads: CASSEDGGANEQYF. The CDR3 DNA reads TGTGCCAGCAGTGAAGACGGGGGGGCCAACGAGCAGTACTTC.

The chain links TRBV4-3 to TRBJ2-1; 11 bases map to TRBD2. The CDR3 has 13 residues. Trimming cost V 8 bases and J 9 bases; bases outside gene matches: 6. The germline gives CDR1 LGHNA, CDR2 YSLEER. The CDR3 reads CASSLAGVSEQFF. CDR3 nucleotides: TGCGCCAGCTCACTAGCGGGAGTGAGTGAGCAGTTCTTC.

The gene calls are TRBV6-1 and TRBJ2-1; 10 bases align to TRBD2. Per the germline V gene, CDR1 is MNHNS and CDR2 is SASEGT. The CDR3 has 13 residues. The trim removed 7 bases at V and 7 bases at J, leaving 4 bases unmatched. Here the CDR3 DNA reads TGTGCCAGCATTGGACTAGCGGATAATGAGCAGTTCTTC. As protein: CASIGLADNEQFF.

The genes are TRBV30 and TRBJ1-1, with no clear D. This CDR3 contains 12 residues. Germline CDR1 reads GTSNPN; CDR2 reads SVGIG (reference sequence). V lost 2 bases and J lost 7, with 11 bases in between. The CDR3: CAWSLAGYEAFF. As DNA, the CDR3 is TGTGCCTGGAGTCTAGCGGGGTATGAAGCTTTCTTT. Full variable domain (missing parts from reference TRBV30 and TRBJ1-1): SQTIHQWPATLVQPVGSPLSLECTVEGTSNPNLYWYRQAAGRGLQLLFYSVGIGQISSEVPQNLSASRPQDRQFILSSKKLLLSDSGFYLCAWSLAGYEAFFGQGTRLTVV.

The chain uses TRBV7-9 and TRBJ2-2, with 8 bases fitting TRBD2. This CDR3 has 14 residues. V was pared by 5 bases and J by 5 bases, with 4 bases of the junction left unmatched. Germline V gene lookup returns CDR1 SEHNR and CDR2 FQNEAQ (reference sequence). CDR3 nucleotide sequence: TGTGCCAGCAGCCGGGAGGGGAGAACCGGGGAGCTGTTTTTT. Amino acids: CASSREGRTGELFF.

J is TRBJ2-4 and V is TRBV7-2; D is possibly TRBD1 (6 bases). The V gene lost 2 bases and the J gene lost 0 bases, with 8 bases spanning the gap. CDR1 is SGHTA and CDR2 is FQGNSA in the germline V gene. The length of the CDR3 is 15 residues. The CDR3 reads CASSLRGLAKNIQYF. CDR3 sequence (DNA): TGTGCCAGCAGCTTAAGGGGGTTAGCCAAAAACATTCAGTACTTC. The entire variable domain, with the rest obtained from reference TRBV7-2 and TRBJ2-4, is as follows: GAGVSQSPSNKVTEKGKDVELRCDPISGHTALYWYRQSLGQGLEFLIYFQGNSAPDKSGLPSDRFSAERTGGSVSTLTIQRTQQEDSAVYLCASSLRGLAKNIQYFGAGTRLSVL.